The source of this TCR beta chain is a study of tumor and adjacent non-tumor tissue in lung cancer. Whole-study context: There were around eleven adenocarcinoma, a couple of squamous cell carcinoma and 1 small cell lung cancer cases.

Details on this clonotype: As yet, its antigen is unknown. The junction departs from germline at one end; a sequencing error may be responsible.

A modified ARM-PCR protocol with three rounds of nested PCR amplified TCRbeta. TCRdb reanalysed the multiplex PCR reads using MiXCR and keeps one entry per CDR3 protein. Of about 50,000 distinct CDR3 sequences listed, about 79% are singletons. No cell sorting was done before RNA was extracted from the tissue. More than 3 cm separated this lung sample from the edge of the tumor. Chemotherapy-naive patients with new lung cancer underwent thoracic surgery in China, August–late 2014. Broader study findings: Shorter survival was associated with higher TCR diversity in tumors. Tumor repertoires had a smaller top 100 clone share than normal lung.

Germline V CDR1 and CDR2: SGHAT, FQNNGV. This CDR3 has 15 amino acids. The sample taken for sequencing was distant non-tumor lung tissue. This sequence was found in a woman aged 60-70 years with non-small cell lung cancer. The chain uses TRBV11-2 and TRBJ1-1, with D hard to call. DNA of the CDR3: TGTGCCAGCAGCTTAGATCCTGGCGCGTGCACTGAAGCTTCCTTT. It encodes CASSLDPGACTEASF.